A few counts support the clone carrying this T cell receptor beta chain. The antigen remains unidentified. This sample was included in a study of Graves' ophthalmopathy and Graves' hyperthyroidism. Regarding the study as a whole: Clonotypes were expanded in thyroid at above 0.001 frequency, and most also appeared in blood.

If patients had other autoimmune diseases, uncontrolled infections, pregnancy or lactation, they were excluded. Amplified material comprised TCR beta CDR3 regions derived from RNA transcripts. HTBI-primed RT-PCR formed the first round, and a multiplex PCR formed the second. TCRdb reprocessed the multiplex PCR reads with MiXCR, giving one entry per CDR3 protein. Of more than 1,000,000 distinct CDR3 sequences in the sample, about 40% are singletons; the top ten hold more than 9.5%. After removal of 3 bases from V and 2 bases from J, the junction contained 13 bases not matched to a gene. CDR3 length: 19 amino acids. Germline V gives CDR1 SGHTA, CDR2 FQGNSA.

The chain uses TRBV7-2 and TRBJ2-5, with 12 bases fitting TRBD2. The clonotype originates from an adult man with Graves' hyperthyroidism. Source material: peripheral blood or thyroid tissue (not recorded which). CDR3 region: CASSLGRLAGGPGQETQYF. CDR3 DNA sequence: TGTGCCAGCAGCTTGGGTCGTCTAGCGGGGGGGCCGGGTCAAGAGACCCAGTACTTC.